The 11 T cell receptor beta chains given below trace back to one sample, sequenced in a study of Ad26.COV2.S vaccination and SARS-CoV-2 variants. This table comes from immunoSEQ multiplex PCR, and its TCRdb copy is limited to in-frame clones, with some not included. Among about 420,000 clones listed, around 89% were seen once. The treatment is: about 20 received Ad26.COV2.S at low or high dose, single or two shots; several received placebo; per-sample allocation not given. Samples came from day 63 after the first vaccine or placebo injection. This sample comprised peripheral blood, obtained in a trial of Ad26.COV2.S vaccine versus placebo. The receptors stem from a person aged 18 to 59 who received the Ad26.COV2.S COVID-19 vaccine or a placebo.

CDR3 amino acids: CAWSNRAENEKLFF. The CDR3 DNA sequence: TGTGCCTGGAGCAACCGGGCGGAAAATGAAAAACTGTTTTTT. The V gene is TRBV30, the J gene TRBJ1-4; D uncertain. The germline V and J ends were trimmed by 3 bases and 5 bases, with 13 bases remaining between them. The CDR3 sequence is 14 residues long. Germline assignment: CDR1 GTSNPN and CDR2 SVGIG (reference sequence).

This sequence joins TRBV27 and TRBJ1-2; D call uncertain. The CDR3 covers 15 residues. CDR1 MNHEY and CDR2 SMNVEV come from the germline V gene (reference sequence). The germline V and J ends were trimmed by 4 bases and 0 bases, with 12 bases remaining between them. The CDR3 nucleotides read TGTGCCAGCAGTTCTCGGGAGTGGGCTAACTATGGCTACACCTTC. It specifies CASSSREWANYGYTF.

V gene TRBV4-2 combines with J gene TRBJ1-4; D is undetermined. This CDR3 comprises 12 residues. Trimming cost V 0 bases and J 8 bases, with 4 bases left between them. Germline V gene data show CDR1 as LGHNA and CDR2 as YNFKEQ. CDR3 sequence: CASSQDREKLFF. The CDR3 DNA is TGTGCCAGCAGCCAAGACAGAGAAAAACTGTTTTTT.

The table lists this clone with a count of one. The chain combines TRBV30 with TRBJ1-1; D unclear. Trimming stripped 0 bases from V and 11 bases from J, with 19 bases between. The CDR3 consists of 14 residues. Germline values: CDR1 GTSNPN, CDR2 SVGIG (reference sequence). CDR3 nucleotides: TGTGCCTGGAGTGTACGGAGGACCCGAATTCGGGCTTTCTTT. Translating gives CAWSVRRTRIRAFF.

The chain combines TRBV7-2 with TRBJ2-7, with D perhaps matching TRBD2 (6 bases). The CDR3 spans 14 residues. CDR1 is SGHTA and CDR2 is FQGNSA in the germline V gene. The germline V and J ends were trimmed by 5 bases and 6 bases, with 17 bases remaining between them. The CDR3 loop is CASSPRRDLGEQYF. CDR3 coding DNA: TGTGCCAGCAGCCCCAGGCGGGACCTCGGCGAGCAGTACTTC.

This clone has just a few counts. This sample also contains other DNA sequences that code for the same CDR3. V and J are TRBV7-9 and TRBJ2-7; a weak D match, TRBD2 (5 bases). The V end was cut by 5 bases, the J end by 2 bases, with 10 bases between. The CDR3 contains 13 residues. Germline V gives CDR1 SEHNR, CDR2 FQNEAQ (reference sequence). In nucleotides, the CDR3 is TGTGCCAGCAGCCCAGGAGGTACCTACGAGCAGTACTTC. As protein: CASSPGGTYEQYF. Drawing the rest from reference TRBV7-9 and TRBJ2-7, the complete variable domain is DTGVSQNPRHKITKRGQNVTFRCDPISEHNRLYWYRQTLGQGPEFLTYFQNEAQLEKSRLLSDRFSAERPKGSFSTLEIQRTEQGDSAMYLCASSPGGTYEQYFGPGTRLTVT.

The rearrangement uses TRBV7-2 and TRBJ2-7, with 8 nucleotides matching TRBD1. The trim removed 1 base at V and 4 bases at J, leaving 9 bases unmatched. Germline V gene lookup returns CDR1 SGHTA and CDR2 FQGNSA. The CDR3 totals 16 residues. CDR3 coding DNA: TGTGCCAGCAGCTTAGGGTCCGGGACAGGAATTTACGAGCAGTACTTC. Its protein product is CASSLGSGTGIYEQYF.

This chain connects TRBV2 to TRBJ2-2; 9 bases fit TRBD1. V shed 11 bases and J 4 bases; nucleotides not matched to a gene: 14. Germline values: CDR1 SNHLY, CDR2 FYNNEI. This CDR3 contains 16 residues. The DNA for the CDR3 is TGTGCCGTCCAAGGGGACAGGGCCTCTTCCACCGGGGAGCTGTTTTTT. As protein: CAVQGDRASSTGELFF.

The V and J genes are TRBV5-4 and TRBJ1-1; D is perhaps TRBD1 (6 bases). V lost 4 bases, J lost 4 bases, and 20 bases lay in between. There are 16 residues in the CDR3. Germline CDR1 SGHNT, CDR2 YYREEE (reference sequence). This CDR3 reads CASSRGGTGARTEAFF. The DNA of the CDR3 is TGTGCCAGCAGCCGAGGGGGAACAGGAGCGCGCACTGAAGCTTTCTTT.

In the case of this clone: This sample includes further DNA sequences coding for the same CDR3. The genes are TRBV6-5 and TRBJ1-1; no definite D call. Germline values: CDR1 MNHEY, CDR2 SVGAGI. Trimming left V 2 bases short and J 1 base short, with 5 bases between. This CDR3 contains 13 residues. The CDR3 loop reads CASSYRGNTEAFF. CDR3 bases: TGTGCCAGCAGTTACAGAGGGAACACTGAAGCTTTCTTT.

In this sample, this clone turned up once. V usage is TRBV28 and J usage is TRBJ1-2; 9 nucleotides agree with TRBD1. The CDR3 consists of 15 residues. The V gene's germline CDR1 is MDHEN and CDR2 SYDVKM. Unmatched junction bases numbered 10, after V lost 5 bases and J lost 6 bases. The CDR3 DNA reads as TGTGCCAGCAGTCCCCGGACAGGGGAAGGGGATGGCTACACCTTC. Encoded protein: CASSPRTGEGDGYTF.